The 25 T cell receptor beta chains in this list originate from one sample, sequenced in a study of cytomegalovirus exposure and HLA in healthy donors. PCR used 60 Vbeta primers and 13 Jbeta primers. Assay used: immunoSEQ multiplex PCR; TCRdb lists only in-frame clones, some missing. The sample lists approximately 100,000 clones, roughly 77% occurring once. Material for sequencing was PBMCs. The receptors were sampled from a man aged 40-50 years in good health and CMV-seronegative.

DNA for the CDR3: TGTGCCAGCAGCCCCCGGGACAGAGTCCTAGAGCAGTACTTC. It specifies CASSPRDRVLEQYF. The chain uses TRBV16 and TRBJ2-7; 7 nucleotides align to TRBD1. Trimming cost V 4 bases and J 7 bases; bases outside gene matches: 10. The CDR3 has 14 residues. The germline gives CDR1 KGHSY, CDR2 FQNENV.

CDR3 protein: CASSESGASGNTIYF. The CDR3, as DNA: TGTGCCAGCAGTGAATCAGGGGCCTCTGGAAACACCATATATTTT. J is TRBJ1-3 and V is TRBV6-1; tentative D call: TRBD1 (6 bases). Trimming pared 2 bases from V and 0 bases from J, leaving 8 bases between. The length of the CDR3 is 15 residues. Germline assignment: CDR1 MNHNS and CDR2 SASEGT.

The chain employs TRBV5-1 and TRBJ2-7, with 8 positions matching TRBD1. With V trimmed by 2 bases and J by 5 bases, 6 bases remained unmatched. Germline CDR1 SGHRS, CDR2 YFSETQ. The CDR3 covers 14 residues. CDR3 sequence reads: CASSLPSGGNEQYF. The CDR3 nucleotides are TGCGCCAGCAGCTTACCCTCAGGGGGCAACGAGCAGTACTTC. Complete variable domain (other parts from reference TRBV5-1 and TRBJ2-7): KAGVTQTPRYLIKTRGQQVTLSCSPISGHRSVSWYQQTPGQGLQFLFEYFSETQRNKGNFPGRFSGRQFSNSRSEMNVSTLELGDSALYLCASSLPSGGNEQYFGPGTRLTVT.

The chain is built from TRBV5-4 and TRBJ2-5; TRBD1 aligns across 10 bases. The germline V gene has CDR1 SGHNT and CDR2 YYREEE (reference sequence). V lost 0 bases, J lost 5 bases, and 7 bases stayed unmatched. The CDR3 runs to 16 residues. In DNA, the CDR3 is TGTGCCAGCAGCTTGGGGGACAGGGGTTTCTTGGAGACCCAGTACTTC. Protein sequence: CASSLGDRGFLETQYF.

The chain combines TRBV14 with TRBJ2-3, with D hard to call. CDR3 size: 13 residues. The germline gives CDR1 SGHDN, CDR2 FVKESK. Trimming took off 3 bases at V and 4 bases at J, with 8 bases between the two ends. The DNA for the CDR3 is TGTGCCAGCAGCCATTCCCGGGCAGATACGCAGTATTTT. Its protein product is CASSHSRADTQYF.

Here the CDR3 reads CASSSRGIGNSPLHF. In DNA form, the CDR3 reads TGTGCCAGCAGTTCCAGGGGGATTGGAAATTCACCCCTCCACTTT. The chain joins TRBV6-1 to TRBJ1-6, with TRBD1 matching 7 bases. V trimming: 5 bases; J trimming: 7 bases; junction bases outside the gene matches: 8. The CDR3 spans 15 residues. Germline CDR1 MNHNS, CDR2 SASEGT.

The chain employs TRBV27 and TRBJ2-7; perhaps TRBD2 as D (6 bases). CDR3 size: 16 residues. Between the trimmed V and J ends, which lost 1 base and 2 bases, there was a span of 15 bases. Germline CDR1 is MNHEY and CDR2 is SMNVEV (reference sequence). The CDR3 DNA reads TGTGCCAGCAGTTTATTACCGGGACTGAAGCCCTACGAGCAGTACTTC. Translation: CASSLLPGLKPYEQYF.

The chain joins TRBV7-9 to TRBJ2-3, with a tentative D call TRBD1 (6 bases). Germline V gives CDR1 SEHNR, CDR2 FQNEAQ (reference sequence). CDR3 size: 18 residues. Between the trimmed V and J ends, which lost 0 bases and 6 bases, there was a span of 22 bases. For the CDR3, the DNA is TGTGCCAGCAGCTTAGCCCAGACCGGGACACTTATTGCGGATACGCAGTATTTT. Encoded protein: CASSLAQTGTLIADTQYF.

This chain connects TRBV29-1 to TRBJ1-1; maybe TRBD1 (6 bases). The germline gives CDR1 SQVTM, CDR2 ANQGSEA. Trimming removed 8 bases from V and 1 base from J, with 11 bases in between. This CDR3 spans 12 amino acids. CDR3 nucleotide sequence: TGCAGCATAAGGACAGCGAACACTGAAGCTTTCTTT. Its translation is CSIRTANTEAFF.

The count of this clone is one. The chain recombines TRBV6-1 with TRBJ2-7, with TRBD1 matching over 8 bases. This CDR3 spans 15 amino acids. The germline V gene encodes CDR1 MNHNS and CDR2 SASEGT. The V and J ends lost 8 bases and 3 bases, in that order; junction bases with no gene match: 12. Written as DNA, the CDR3 is TGTGCCAGCGGACTACATGACAGGGGCGGCTACGAGCAGTACTTC. It specifies CASGLHDRGGYEQYF.

V usage is TRBV5-1 and J usage is TRBJ2-3, with D maybe TRBD1 (6 bases). V lost 5 bases and J 0 bases, leaving 13 bases between the germline ends. The CDR3 loop spans 15 amino acids. CDR1 is SGHRS, CDR2 YFSETQ, per germline. CDR3 in amino acids: CASSLQGLSTDTQYF. The CDR3 nucleotides read TGCGCCAGCAGTTTACAGGGCCTAAGCACAGATACGCAGTATTTT.

This clone is labeled as medium-sized. The chain recombines TRBV18 with TRBJ2-7; the D gene is possibly TRBD2 (6 bases). V was clipped by 2 bases and J by 0 bases, with 14 bases between them. The CDR3 is 16 residues long. CDR1 is KGHSH, CDR2 LQKENI, per germline. The CDR3 here is CASSPKERVSSYEQYF. DNA of the CDR3: TGTGCCAGCTCACCAAAGGAGCGGGTGAGCTCCTACGAGCAGTACTTC.

This sequence joins TRBV18 and TRBJ2-5; TRBD2 aligns across 8 bases. The V gene end was trimmed by 3 bases and the J gene end by 2 bases; junction bases not matched to a gene: 2. The CDR3 has 14 amino acids. CDR1 and CDR2 from the germline V gene are KGHSH and LQKENI. CDR3 loop: CASSPTSGQETQYF. DNA of the CDR3: TGTGCCAGCTCACCTACTAGCGGACAAGAGACCCAGTACTTC.

The chain recombines TRBV5-4 with TRBJ1-1; D is perhaps TRBD1 (6 bases). V was trimmed by 0 bases and J by 4 bases, leaving 13 bases between them. Germline values: CDR1 SGHNT, CDR2 YYREEE (reference sequence). The CDR3 runs to 15 residues. CDR3 DNA sequence: TGTGCCAGCAGCTTGGTTGGGACAATAGGCACTGAAGCTTTCTTT. Translating gives CASSLVGTIGTEAFF.

This sequence joins TRBV5-4 and TRBJ2-7, with D unclear. Germline-derived CDR1 and CDR2 are SGHNT and YYREEE (reference sequence). This CDR3 is 13 amino acids long. V lost 0 bases to trimming and J lost 0 bases, with 4 bases between them. CDR3 in amino acids: CASSLDTSYEQYF. CDR3 DNA: TGTGCCAGCAGCTTGGACACCTCCTACGAGCAGTACTTC.

The V and J genes are TRBV6-5 and TRBJ2-7; D gene ambiguous. Per the germline V gene, CDR1 is MNHEY and CDR2 is SVGAGI. Trimming took off 5 bases at V and 3 bases at J, with 11 bases between the two ends. CDR3 length: 13 amino acids. CDR3 protein: CASSTELNYEQYF. Here the CDR3 DNA reads TGTGCCAGCAGTACCGAACTCAACTACGAGCAGTACTTC.

The gene calls are TRBV25-1 and TRBJ2-1, with 9 bases identical to TRBD1. The ends lost 6 bases at V and 4 bases at J; junction bases unmatched: 7. The V gene's germline CDR1 is MGHDK and CDR2 SYGVNS. This CDR3 is built from 15 residues. CDR3 protein: CASRSGTGKYNEQFF. The CDR3 bases are TGTGCCAGCAGGTCCGGGACAGGGAAATACAATGAGCAGTTCTTC.

The chain links TRBV10-3 to TRBJ2-6; D not certain. The germline CDR1 and CDR2 sequences are ENHRY and SYGVKD. The CDR3 loop spans 14 amino acids. Trimming shortened V by 4 bases and J by 4 bases, and 8 bases separated the two germline ends. The CDR3 nucleotides are TGTGCCATCAGTGGAACTCTAGGGGCCAACGTCCTGACTTTC. It codes for CAISGTLGANVLTF.

The rearrangement uses TRBV7-2 and TRBJ1-2; D might be TRBD1 (6 bases). The CDR3 is 15 residues long. Germline V lookup: CDR1 SGHTA, CDR2 FQGNSA. The germline V and J ends were trimmed by 4 bases and 8 bases, with 20 bases remaining between them. The CDR3 loop is CASSSRDISTIGYTF. The DNA for the CDR3 is TGTGCCAGCAGCTCCCGGGACATAAGTACAATAGGCTACACCTTC.

J is TRBJ2-2 and V is TRBV4-2, with 7 positions matching TRBD1. CDR3 size: 16 residues. Germline V gene lookup returns CDR1 LGHNA and CDR2 YNFKEQ. V was pared by 0 bases and J by 6 bases, with 7 bases of the junction left unmatched. The CDR3 sequence: CASSQDPGTAAGELFF. CDR3 nucleotide sequence: TGTGCCAGCAGCCAAGATCCTGGGACAGCGGCCGGGGAGCTGTTTTTT.

V is TRBV29-1 and J is TRBJ1-1; D ambiguous. CDR3 size: 13 residues. Germline V gene data show CDR1 as SQVTM and CDR2 as ANQGSEA. V lost 5 bases to trimming and J lost 3 bases, with 13 bases between them. The CDR3 coding sequence is TGCAGCGTTAAGCTGTCCCCGGACACTGAAGCTTTCTTT. Translating gives CSVKLSPDTEAFF.

The sample holds a few counts of this clone. V usage is TRBV23-1 and J usage is TRBJ1-1; D not resolved. Being an ORF, TRBV23-1 has a function that is uncertain. This CDR3 contains 13 residues. The ends were cut back, 4 bases at V and 5 bases at J, with 11 bases in the middle. The CDR3 reads CASSRGGRTEAFF. Here the CDR3 DNA reads TGCGCCAGCAGTCGGGGAGGGCGTACTGAAGCTTTCTTT.

The chain couples TRBV4-2 to TRBJ1-2, with a tentative D call TRBD1 (5 bases). Trimming stripped 1 base from V and 6 bases from J, with 18 bases between. Germline-derived CDR1 and CDR2 are LGHNA and YNFKEQ. This CDR3 has 16 residues. The CDR3 DNA follows: TGTGCCAGCAGCCAAGGCAAGGGCAGGGATTTTGATGGCTACACCTTC. It is translated as CASSQGKGRDFDGYTF.

The V and J genes are TRBV15 and TRBJ2-5; 13 bases match TRBD2. V lost 4 bases, J lost 4 bases, and 6 bases stayed unmatched. CDR3 length: 16 residues. Germline assignment: CDR1 LNHNV and CDR2 YYDKDF (reference sequence). The CDR3 sequence: CATSTQLAGGLETQYF. Here the CDR3 DNA reads TGTGCCACCAGCACACAACTAGCGGGGGGGCTAGAGACCCAGTACTTC. The entire variable domain, with the rest obtained from reference TRBV15 and TRBJ2-5, is as follows: DAMVIQNPRYQVTQFGKPVTLSCSQTLNHNVMYWYQQKSSQAPKLLFHYYDKDFNNEADTPDNFQSRRPNTSFCFLDIRSPGLGDTAMYLCATSTQLAGGLETQYFGPGTRLLVL.

The chain has TRBV7-9 and TRBJ2-7, with 8 bases fitting TRBD2. The CDR3 length is 15 residues. Germline CDR1 and CDR2: SEHNR and FQNEAQ (reference sequence). V shed 7 bases and J 3 bases; nucleotides not matched to a gene: 11. CDR3 coding DNA: TGTGCCAGCACCGGGGGGGGGCAGGGGATCTACGAGCAGTACTTC. It encodes CASTGGGQGIYEQYF.